These T cell receptor beta chains were read from a single sample in a study of response to subunit inactivated influenza vaccine. TCRdb processed the RT-PCR reads anew with MiXCR; each CDR3 protein has one entry. The sample yields 650,000 to 800,000 distinct CDR3 sequences, 11% to 15% seen once. The sample in question was PBMCs from blood, obtained 14 days before vaccination. These receptors were obtained from a man in his forties or fifties who received an inactivated influenza vaccine. Both conserved end residues are part of each CDR3. A D gene is named only where the DNA matches it firmly. Some rows mark clone size as missing; the rest say once, few, many or name a class of expanded clone.

j_call | d_call | clone_size | v_call | cdr3_aa | cdr3_nt
TRBJ2-2 | NA | few | TRBV6-2/TRBV6-3 | CASSPKYTGELFF | TGTGCCAGCAGCCCCAAATACACCGGGGAGCTGTTTTTT
TRBJ2-1 | TRBD2 | few | TRBV3-1 | CASSQAGGSNEQFF | TGTGCCAGCAGCCAGGCGGGAGGAAGCAATGAGCAGTTCTTC
TRBJ2-7 | TRBD2 | NA | TRBV11-2 | CASSSRGLAGGSSYEQYF | TGTGCCAGCAGCTCGCGGGGACTAGCGGGAGGTAGCTCCTACGAGCAGTACTTC
TRBJ2-1 | TRBD2 | NA | TRBV9 | CASSVPPVRGDVYNEQFF | TGTGCCAGCAGCGTGCCACCGGTGCGGGGGGACGTTTACAATGAGCAGTTCTTC
TRBJ2-3 | NA | few | TRBV3-1 | CASSQELKWTDTQYF | TGTGCCAGCAGCCAGGAGCTTAAGTGGACAGATACGCAGTATTTT
TRBJ1-5 | NA | few | TRBV12-3/TRBV12-4 | CASSLELGHFNQPQHF | TGTGCCAGCAGTTTAGAACTAGGACACTTCAATCAGCCCCAGCATTTT
TRBJ2-5 | NA | few | TRBV7-2 | CASRPWQGMGETQYF | TGTGCCAGTCGACCGTGGCAGGGGATGGGAGAGACCCAGTACTTC
TRBJ2-7 | TRBD1 | NA | TRBV20-1 | CSASRIPSRGQGLKEQYF | TGCAGTGCTAGTAGGATTCCCAGCAGAGGACAGGGACTTAAGGAGCAGTACTTC
TRBJ1-6 | NA | many | TRBV27 | CASSSDTRNASPLHF | TGTGCCAGCAGTTCGGACACCAGAAATGCTTCACCCCTCCACTTT
TRBJ2-3 | TRBD1 | NA | TRBV7-2 | CASSHADRVRDTQYF | TGTGCCAGCAGCCACGCGGACAGGGTACGAGATACGCAGTATTTT
TRBJ1-5 | NA | NA | TRBV30 | CAWSLGVGVDNQPQHF | TGTGCCTGGAGTCTCGGGGTAGGGGTCGACAATCAGCCCCAGCATTTT
TRBJ2-2 | NA | many | TRBV5-1 | CASSSLEGAGELFF | TGCGCCAGCAGCTCCCTAGAGGGTGCCGGGGAGCTGTTTTTT
TRBJ1-4 | NA | NA | TRBV4-3 | CASSQGFGRATNEKLFF | TGCGCCAGCAGCCAAGGTTTCGGGAGGGCAACTAATGAAAAACTGTTTTTT
TRBJ1-5 | TRBD1 | NA | TRBV28 | CASSLRQGRNQPQHF | TGTGCCAGCAGTTTGCGACAGGGTCGCAATCAGCCCCAGCATTTT
TRBJ2-6 | NA | NA | TRBV5-4 | CASSLSLAPGANVLTF | TGTGCCAGCAGCCTATCCCTAGCCCCCGGGGCCAACGTCCTGACTTTC
TRBJ1-5 | NA | NA | TRBV28 | CASSLFGVHNQPQHF | TGTGCCAGCAGTTTATTTGGGGTTCACAATCAGCCCCAGCATTTT
TRBJ2-5 | NA | NA | TRBV7-2 | CASSTRSSETKYF | TGTGCCAGCAGCACTCGTAGCTCGGAGACCAAGTACTTC
TRBJ1-1 | NA | many | TRBV10-2 | CASSARTVNTEAFF | TGCGCCAGCAGTGCCCGGACAGTGAACACTGAAGCTTTCTTT
TRBJ2-3 | NA | few | TRBV4-2 | CASSQRRGTDTQYF | TGTGCCAGCAGCCAACGTAGGGGCACAGATACGCAGTATTTT
TRBJ1-1 | NA | many | TRBV7-8 | CASSPRGGGMGTEAFF | TGTGCCAGCAGCCCGAGGGGGGGGGGAATGGGAACTGAAGCTTTCTTT
TRBJ2-5 | TRBD1 | NA | TRBV10-3 | CAISEGQGAPQYF | TGTGCCATCAGTGAAGGGCAGGGGGCCCCCCAGTACTTC
TRBJ2-3 | TRBD2 | many | TRBV29-1 | CSGGGGRGTDTQYF | TGCAGCGGGGGAGGCGGGAGAGGCACAGATACGCAGTATTTT
TRBJ2-1 | TRBD2 | many | TRBV29-1 | CSAGTSVRHNEQFF | TGCAGCGCCGGGACTAGCGTAAGGCACAATGAGCAGTTCTTC
TRBJ1-5 | NA | NA | TRBV28 | CASTLGRDNQPQHF | TGTGCCAGCACCCTAGGACGGGACAATCAGCCCCAGCATTTT
TRBJ1-1 | NA | NA | TRBV5-1 | CASSSGLQGTEAFF | TGCGCCAGCAGCTCCGGCCTACAGGGAACTGAAGCTTTCTTT
TRBJ1-1 | NA | NA | TRBV5-1 | CASTSTTGQSVFAEAFF | TGCGCCAGCACCTCTACTACGGGACAATCGGTGTTCGCTGAAGCTTTCTTT
TRBJ1-5 | NA | NA | TRBV5-5 | CASSLNPTLAGGNQPQHF | TGTGCCAGCAGCTTGAACCCAACCCTCGCGGGTGGCAATCAGCCCCAGCATTTT
TRBJ2-3 | NA | many | TRBV20-1 | CSAQSFAERNTQYF | TGCAGTGCTCAAAGTTTCGCGGAACGGAATACGCAGTATTTT
TRBJ2-5 | NA | NA | TRBV5-5 | CASSLWHSQETQYF | TGTGCCAGCAGCTTGTGGCACAGCCAAGAGACCCAGTACTTC
TRBJ2-3 | NA | few | TRBV5-1 | CASSLGNVGTDTQYF | TGCGCCAGCAGCTTGGGTAACGTTGGAACAGATACGCAGTATTTT
TRBJ1-2 | TRBD1 | many | TRBV5-1 | CASAPGQGVYGYTF | TGCGCCAGCGCGCCCGGACAGGGGGTTTATGGCTACACCTTC
TRBJ2-5 | TRBD1 | NA | TRBV6-2/TRBV6-3 | CASSYSLTGVETQYF | TGTGCCAGCAGTTACTCGCTGACAGGGGTGGAGACCCAGTACTTC